These T cell receptor beta chains were read from a single sample in a study of blood T cell repertoires in COVID-19. Method: immunoSEQ multiplex PCR; TCRdb's copy keeps in-frame clones and lacks some. The repertoire includes about 340,000 clones, approximately 86% of them detected once, and just over 7% sits in the top ten. The sequenced sample consisted of peripheral blood. Receptors originate from a woman in her sixties with COVID-19, enrolled during active disease. Both conserved end residues are part of each CDR3. Fields, in order: clone size, V gene, CDR3 protein. Size tells how often a clone was seen (once, few, many) or the class of an expanded clone, and some rows leave it out.

abundance: NA
v_gene: TRBV6-5
CDR3aa: CASSISGGETQYF

abundance: NA
v_gene: TRBV5-1
CDR3aa: CASGPGQSPSPLHF

abundance: NA
v_gene: TRBV9
CDR3aa: CASSVAGGFREQYF

abundance: few
v_gene: TRBV6-1
CDR3aa: CASSDLAGGTDTQYF

abundance: NA
v_gene: TRBV28
CDR3aa: CASRLGGGANNEQFF

abundance: NA
v_gene: TRBV4-1
CDR3aa: CASSSSAIRGSGNEQFF

abundance: NA
v_gene: TRBV5-1
CDR3aa: CASRVAGVLNEQFF

abundance: NA
v_gene: TRBV7-9
CDR3aa: CASSLGQGSTEAFF

abundance: NA
v_gene: TRBV5-1
CDR3aa: CASSLVAGGSYEQYF

abundance: NA
v_gene: TRBV7-9
CDR3aa: CASSSGQGSTEAFF

abundance: NA
v_gene: TRBV10-2
CDR3aa: CASKRGAYEQYF

abundance: NA
v_gene: TRBV19
CDR3aa: CASSSGLFTWKTNYGYTF

abundance: NA
v_gene: TRBV5-1
CDR3aa: CASSLGGLNTEAFF

abundance: NA
v_gene: TRBV30
CDR3aa: CAWSAGQGPFYEQYF

abundance: NA
v_gene: TRBV12-5
CDR3aa: CASGLVLDFWEVNQPQHF

abundance: NA
v_gene: TRBV6-5
CDR3aa: CASTVNTGGEETQYF

abundance: few
v_gene: TRBV10-3
CDR3aa: CATNRADSNQPQHF

abundance: NA
v_gene: TRBV19
CDR3aa: CASSTGTGGGKRGYTF

abundance: NA
v_gene: TRBV20-1
CDR3aa: CSASPPGLAADTQYF

abundance: NA
v_gene: TRBV27
CDR3aa: CASSLTQGDGYTF

abundance: NA
v_gene: TRBV30
CDR3aa: CAWSTAYEQYF

abundance: NA
v_gene: TRBV6-2/TRBV6-3
CDR3aa: CASSYRTGMNTEAFF

abundance: NA
v_gene: TRBV7-9
CDR3aa: CASSLAWTGPDTGELFF

abundance: NA
v_gene: TRBV6-5
CDR3aa: CASSYSAGGSTGELFF

abundance: NA
v_gene: TRBV19
CDR3aa: CASSRGVRPIFYGYTF

abundance: NA
v_gene: TRBV6-2/TRBV6-3
CDR3aa: CASSTPQGYRNIQYF

abundance: NA
v_gene: TRBV10-3
CDR3aa: CAISPGHRTQETQYF

abundance: NA
v_gene: TRBV7-2
CDR3aa: CASSLDLAGGPGGEQYF

abundance: NA
v_gene: TRBV3-1/TRBV3-2
CDR3aa: CASSQEPGGGNTIYF

abundance: NA
v_gene: TRBV4-3
CDR3aa: CASSLDTPGGRAYGGNSPLHF

abundance: NA
v_gene: TRBV11-3
CDR3aa: CASSSRQGGFQETQYF

abundance: NA
v_gene: TRBV18
CDR3aa: CASSPPGQGPSFGYTF

abundance: few
v_gene: TRBV18
CDR3aa: CASSPTPGSTNYGYTF

abundance: NA
v_gene: TRBV19
CDR3aa: CASSIVGTGSNTEAFF

abundance: NA
v_gene: TRBV6-5
CDR3aa: CASCRGSNQPQHF

abundance: NA
v_gene: TRBV18
CDR3aa: CASSQSPPGLAGGNNEQFF

abundance: NA
v_gene: TRBV30
CDR3aa: CAWSAGWDRAYGYTF

abundance: few
v_gene: TRBV7-3
CDR3aa: CASSLESRAEAFF

abundance: NA
v_gene: TRBV5-6
CDR3aa: CASSMQGASYGYTF